This T cell receptor beta chain was retrieved from a study of T-cell memory formation after mild COVID-19. Study overall: TCR clusters mostly belonged to single donors.

TCR alpha and TCR beta cDNA libraries carrying sample barcodes and UMIs were produced by 5'RACE using constant-segment primers. TCRdb itself ran the 5' RACE reads through MiXCR, one entry per CDR3 protein. This table has 200,000 to 250,000 distinct CDR3 sequences, 8% to 10% appearing once. V shed 4 bases and J shed 2 bases, with 10 bases lying between them. The CDR3 extends over 13 amino acids. CDR1 and CDR2 (germline): SQVTM, ANQGSEA. This clonotype was picked up a small number of times. The TCR comes from a man aged 18 to 30 who had mild COVID-19 (a few samples of this study predate the infection). Cell type and time point are not known. The gene calls are TRBV29-1 and TRBJ2-3; no clear D. The sequencing input was PBMCs or a T cell subset sorted from them (not recorded which). This chain's CDR3 is CSVVRGVTDTQYF. In nucleotides, the CDR3 is TGCAGCGTTGTTCGTGGGGTCACAGATACGCAGTATTTT.